The 19 T cell receptor beta chains below all came from one sample that was sequenced in a study of blood T cell repertoires in COVID-19. Clones were read by immunoSEQ multiplex PCR, and TCRdb kept only the in-frame ones, dropping some. This sample has tens of thousands of clones, with 85% found just once. Specimen: peripheral blood. The receptors stem from a human donor with acute or convalescent COVID-19. The donor label of this sample is uncertain.

This rearrangement joins TRBV24-1 to TRBJ2-2; TRBD2 matches 16 bases. From germline, CDR1 is KGHDR and CDR2 SFDVKD. CDR3 size: 20 residues. The ends lost 1 base at V and 0 bases at J; junction bases unmatched: 4. CDR3 amino acids: CATSDFGTSGRAANTGELFF. CDR3 nucleotides: TGTGCCACCAGTGATTTCGGGACTAGCGGGAGGGCAGCGAACACCGGGGAGCTGTTTTTT.

The J gene is TRBJ2-3, the V gene TRBV15; 7 bases fit TRBD1. This CDR3 region has 17 residues. Germline CDR1 is LNHNV and CDR2 is YYDKDF (reference sequence). Trimming cost V 0 bases and J 3 bases; bases outside gene matches: 9. The CDR3 DNA reads TGTGCCACCAGCAGAGATAGAGGGGGCTTGGGGACAGATACGCAGTATTTT. Its protein is CATSRDRGGLGTDTQYF.

V and J are TRBV10-1 and TRBJ2-3; 8 bases are a match to TRBD2. With V trimmed by 8 bases and J by 3 bases, 4 bases remained unmatched. The CDR3 contains 13 residues. CDR1 is WNHNN and CDR2 is SYGVQD in the germline V gene (reference sequence). CDR3 bases: TGCGCCAGCGGAACTAGCGGAACAGATACGCAGTATTTT. Amino acids: CASGTSGTDTQYF.

The CDR3 loop is CASRRSYNEQFF. The CDR3 nucleotides read TGTGCCAGCAGGAGAAGCTACAATGAGCAGTTCTTC. The chain carries TRBV2 and TRBJ2-1; D call uncertain. V shed 6 bases and J shed 3 bases, with 6 bases lying between them. CDR3 length equals 12 residues. The germline V gene has CDR1 SNHLY and CDR2 FYNNEI.

This clone was found once. The rearrangement joins TRBV28 to TRBJ1-5; TRBD1 aligns across 11 bases. Trimming took 4 bases from V and 7 from J; bases not matched to a gene: 6. The CDR3 sequence is 15 residues long. Germline loops: CDR1 MDHEN, CDR2 SYDVKM. The CDR3 loop is CASSSRTGGVQPQHF. In nucleotides, the CDR3 is TGTGCCAGCAGTTCCCGGACAGGGGGCGTCCAGCCCCAGCATTTT.

The chain is built from TRBV19 and TRBJ1-1; 8 nucleotides align to TRBD1. J lost 3 bases, V lost 8 bases, and 11 bases had no gene match. CDR3 length equals 15 residues. CDR1 LNHDA and CDR2 SQIVND come from the germline V gene (reference sequence). The CDR3 sequence: CASARQGTLDTEAFF. CDR3 nucleotides: TGTGCCAGTGCACGACAGGGGACTCTTGACACTGAAGCTTTCTTT.

The chain carries TRBV5-1 and TRBJ2-5; TRBD2 aligns across 10 bases. Germline lookup yields CDR1 SGHRS and CDR2 YFSETQ. V lost 0 bases and J lost 4; bases outside the gene matches: 9. The length of the CDR3 is 17 residues. Here the CDR3 reads CASSLAPPSGGGETQYF. The CDR3 DNA reads as TGCGCCAGCAGCTTGGCCCCTCCTAGCGGGGGAGGAGAGACCCAGTACTTC.

The V gene is TRBV11-3, the J gene TRBJ2-2; unclear D gene. Germline values: CDR1 SGHNT, CDR2 YENEEA. Trimming removed 3 bases from V and 1 base from J, with 6 bases in between. The CDR3 contains 14 residues. The CDR3 here is CASSFSVNTGELFF. The CDR3 coding sequence is TGTGCCAGCAGCTTCTCTGTGAACACCGGGGAGCTGTTTTTT.

The V gene is TRBV19, the J gene TRBJ1-2; TRBD1 matches 8 bases. Germline CDR1 reads LNHDA; CDR2 reads SQIVND (reference sequence). The CDR3 length is 13 residues. With V trimmed by 5 bases and J by 8 bases, 7 bases remained unmatched. CDR3 coding DNA: TGTGCCAGTAGTGACAGGGGACGAGGCGGCTACACCTTC. Protein sequence: CASSDRGRGGYTF.

The chain has TRBV11-2 and TRBJ1-6, with 11 nucleotides matching TRBD1. The CDR3 contains 19 residues. V trimming: 0 bases; J trimming: 3 bases; junction bases outside the gene matches: 7. Germline CDR1 and CDR2: SGHAT and FQNNGV. CDR3 sequence: CASSLDRTGGAYYNSPLHF. The CDR3 DNA reads as TGTGCCAGCAGCTTAGATCGGACAGGGGGCGCCTACTATAATTCACCCCTCCACTTT.

In its sample, this clone was seen a few times. The chain is built from TRBV5-1 and TRBJ1-1; D remains ambiguous. Trimming shortened V by 7 bases and J by 4 bases, and 14 bases separated the two germline ends. The CDR3 is 13 residues long. The germline V gene has CDR1 SGHRS and CDR2 YFSETQ. Here the CDR3 DNA reads TGCGCCAGCGCTCTAGCCCCGTCCACTGAAGCTTTCTTT. This gives the protein CASALAPSTEAFF. Looking up the rest from reference TRBV5-1 and TRBJ1-1 gives the full variable domain: KAGVTQTPRYLIKTRGQQVTLSCSPISGHRSVSWYQQTPGQGLQFLFEYFSETQRNKGNFPGRFSGRQFSNSRSEMNVSTLELGDSALYLCASALAPSTEAFFGQGTRLTVV.

This clone has just one count. The rearrangement joins TRBV30 to TRBJ1-1; no reliable D call. Looked up from germline, CDR1 is GTSNPN and CDR2 is SVGIG (reference sequence). The CDR3 has 12 residues. Trimming took 6 bases from V and 3 from J, leaving 11 bases between them. CDR3 amino acids: CACRPGYTEAFF. The CDR3 nucleotides are TGTGCCTGCCGGCCGGGTTACACTGAAGCTTTCTTT.

The chain couples TRBV28 to TRBJ2-7, with 9 bases fitting TRBD1. The J segment lost 5 bases and the V segment lost 6 bases, leaving 14 bases of the junction unmatched. The CDR3 is 16 amino acids. CDR1 and CDR2 (germline): MDHEN, SYDVKM. The CDR3 coding sequence is TGTGCCAGCAGCCCCCTTCCGGGACAGGGAGGGAACGAGCAGTACTTC. Protein: CASSPLPGQGGNEQYF.

The chain has TRBV7-8 and TRBJ1-1; 7 bases match TRBD1. Germline trimming cut 4 bases from V and 0 bases from J; bases unmatched to any gene: 5. This CDR3 has 15 residues. Germline V gene data show CDR1 as SGHVS and CDR2 as FQNEAQ. The CDR3 spells CASSSTDRVNTEAFF. The CDR3, as DNA: TGTGCCAGCAGCTCGACCGACAGGGTGAACACTGAAGCTTTCTTT.

The chain carries TRBV19 and TRBJ1-4; possible D gene TRBD1, 6 bases. V was pared by 3 bases and J by 8 bases, with 19 bases between. The CDR3 loop spans 16 amino acids. Germline V gene data show CDR1 as LNHDA and CDR2 as SQIVND (reference sequence). The CDR3 DNA reads as TGTGCCAGTAGTATCCCCCAACTGCAGGGGTGGGAAAAACTGTTTTTT. Its translation: CASSIPQLQGWEKLFF.

This rearrangement joins TRBV12-3 or TRBV12-4 to TRBJ1-5, with D possibly matching TRBD1 (5 bases). This CDR3 has 11 amino acids. The germline V and J ends were trimmed by 3 bases and 10 bases, with 7 bases remaining between them. The DNA of the CDR3 is TGTGCCAGCAGTTTCGGGGGACCCCAGCATTTT. Protein sequence: CASSFGGPQHF.

The J gene is TRBJ2-2, the V gene TRBV11-3; D is possibly TRBD1 (6 bases). The germline V gene has CDR1 SGHNT and CDR2 YENEEA. Trimming took off 0 bases at V and 7 bases at J, with 12 bases between the two ends. This CDR3 is 15 amino acids long. The CDR3 sequence is CASSLEQGRGGELFF. Written as DNA, the CDR3 is TGTGCCAGCAGCTTAGAACAGGGTCGGGGCGGGGAGCTGTTTTTT.

This clone is a singleton in its sample. The CDR3 DNA reads as TGTGCCAGCAGTTACTCGGGGGGGGCGCTGGATCAGCCCCAGCATTTT. Protein sequence: CASSYSGGALDQPQHF. The chain joins TRBV6-2 or TRBV6-3 to TRBJ1-5; the D gene is possibly TRBD1 (6 bases). V lost 0 bases to trimming and J lost 5 bases, with 14 bases between them. The CDR3 length is 16 residues. CDR1 and CDR2 (germline): MNHEY, SVGEGT.

The rearrangement links TRBV7-8 to TRBJ1-3, with a possible D match to TRBD1 (6 bases). Germline V gene sequence: CDR1 SGHVS, CDR2 FQNEAQ. Between the trimmed V and J ends, which lost 5 bases and 0 bases, there was a span of 14 bases. CDR3 length: 16 amino acids. CDR3 region: CASSARTGISGNTIYF. As DNA, the CDR3 is TGTGCCAGCAGCGCCAGAACAGGGATCTCTGGAAACACCATATATTTT.